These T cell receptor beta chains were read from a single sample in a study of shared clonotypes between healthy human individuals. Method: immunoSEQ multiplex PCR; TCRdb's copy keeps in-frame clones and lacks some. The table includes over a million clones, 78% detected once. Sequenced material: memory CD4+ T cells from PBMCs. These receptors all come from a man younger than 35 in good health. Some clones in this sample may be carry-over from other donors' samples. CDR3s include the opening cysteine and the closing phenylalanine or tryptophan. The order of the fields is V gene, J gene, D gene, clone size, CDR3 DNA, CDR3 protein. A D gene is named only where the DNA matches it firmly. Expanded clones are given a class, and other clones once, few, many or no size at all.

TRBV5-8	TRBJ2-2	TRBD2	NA	TGTGCCAGCAGCCCCAGAATGACTAGCGGAGCAACCGGGGAGCTGTTTTTT	CASSPRMTSGATGELFF
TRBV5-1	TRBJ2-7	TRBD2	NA	TGCGCCAGCAGCTTTCTAGCGGGAGGGCCTGACGAGCAGTACTTC	CASSFLAGGPDEQYF
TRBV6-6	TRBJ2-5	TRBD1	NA	TGTGCCAGCAGTTACCCAGGGGGCTCGGAGACCCAGTACTTC	CASSYPGGSETQYF
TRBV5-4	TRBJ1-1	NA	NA	TGTGTCACCCAGAGGGTGAACACTGAAGCTTTCTTT	CVTQRVNTEAFF
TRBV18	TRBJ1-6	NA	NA	TGTGCCAGCCACCTCTCAATCGCTAATTCACCCCTCCACTTT	CASHLSIANSPLHF
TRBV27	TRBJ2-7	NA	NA	TGTGCCAGCAGTTTGGCAGGCCATTCCACCTTCTCCTACGAGCAGTACTTC	CASSLAGHSTFSYEQYF
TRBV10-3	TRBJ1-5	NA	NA	TGTGCCACCTCCGGGAGTAGCAATCAGCCCCAGCATTTT	CATSGSSNQPQHF
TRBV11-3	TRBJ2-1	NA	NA	TGTGCCAGCAGCTTGGGGGAACCCAATAGTGAGCAGTTCTTC	CASSLGEPNSEQFF
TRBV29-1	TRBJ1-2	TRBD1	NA	TGCAGCGCTGAAGGACAGGGGCAGGGCTATGGCTACACCTTC	CSAEGQGQGYGYTF
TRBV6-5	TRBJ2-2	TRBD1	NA	TGTGCCAGCAGTCCTAACAGGGGCGCCGGGGAGCTGTTTTTT	CASSPNRGAGELFF
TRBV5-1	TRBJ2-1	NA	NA	TGCGCCAGCAGCCCAACGCACTACAATGAGCAGTTCTTC	CASSPTHYNEQFF
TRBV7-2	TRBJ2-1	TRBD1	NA	TGTGCCAGCAGCTTAGTCGGACAGGGGGGTTGGAATGAGCAGTTCTTC	CASSLVGQGGWNEQFF
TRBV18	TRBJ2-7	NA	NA	TGTGCCAGCTCCTCCTCCCAATTAGACGAGCAGTACTTC	CASSSSQLDEQYF
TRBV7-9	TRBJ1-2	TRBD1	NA	TGTGCCAGCAGCTTACGACAGGGGGACGGCTACACCTTC	CASSLRQGDGYTF
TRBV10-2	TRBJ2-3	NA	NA	TGCGCCAGCAGGACCGTTACCAACACAGATACGCAGTATTTT	CASRTVTNTDTQYF
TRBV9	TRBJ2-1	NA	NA	TGTGCCAGCAGCGCCCGGGGTAGCTCCTACAATGAGCAGTTCTTC	CASSARGSSYNEQFF
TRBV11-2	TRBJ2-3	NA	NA	TGTGCCAGCAGCTTAGCGCGCGGGACCAGATCAGATACGCAGTATTTT	CASSLARGTRSDTQYF
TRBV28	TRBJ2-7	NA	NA	TGTGCCAGCAGTTTGGGTATAGGGGGGCAAGTGGGATACGAGCAGTACTTC	CASSLGIGGQVGYEQYF
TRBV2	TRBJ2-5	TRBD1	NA	TGTGCCAGCCAGACAGGGGTCGGCCAAGAGACCCAGTACTTC	CASQTGVGQETQYF
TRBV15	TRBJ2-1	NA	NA	TGTGCCACCAGCACTAAGACGGGAGCCTACAATGAGCAGTTCTTC	CATSTKTGAYNEQFF
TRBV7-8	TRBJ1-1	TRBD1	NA	TGTGCCAGCAGCTTAACGACAGGGGGAGCTTTCTTT	CASSLTTGGAFF
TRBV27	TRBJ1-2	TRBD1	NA	TGTGCCAGCAGGCCACGCCCGGGACAGGGTGTCTATGGCTACACCTTC	CASRPRPGQGVYGYTF
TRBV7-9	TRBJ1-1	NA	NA	TGTGCCAGCAGCATACGGGACACCCGATGGGGCACTGAAGCTTTCTTT	CASSIRDTRWGTEAFF
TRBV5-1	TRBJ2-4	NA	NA	TGCGCCAGCAGCTTGGTCGCGGGGTCAAACATTCAGTACTTC	CASSLVAGSNIQYF
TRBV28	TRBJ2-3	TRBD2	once	TGTGCCAGCAGTCCGTCTAGCGGCTCCACAGATACGCAGTATTTT	CASSPSSGSTDTQYF
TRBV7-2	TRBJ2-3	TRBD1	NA	TGTGCCAGCAGCTTAGAGGGGGCCGGAACAGATACGCAGTATTTT	CASSLEGAGTDTQYF
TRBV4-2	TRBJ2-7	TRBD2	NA	TGTGCCAGCAGCCAAGATGGGGCTAGCGGGAGCTACGAGCAGTACTTC	CASSQDGASGSYEQYF
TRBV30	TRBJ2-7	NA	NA	TGTGCCTGGAGTGTACCTGGATTATACGAGCAGTACTTC	CAWSVPGLYEQYF